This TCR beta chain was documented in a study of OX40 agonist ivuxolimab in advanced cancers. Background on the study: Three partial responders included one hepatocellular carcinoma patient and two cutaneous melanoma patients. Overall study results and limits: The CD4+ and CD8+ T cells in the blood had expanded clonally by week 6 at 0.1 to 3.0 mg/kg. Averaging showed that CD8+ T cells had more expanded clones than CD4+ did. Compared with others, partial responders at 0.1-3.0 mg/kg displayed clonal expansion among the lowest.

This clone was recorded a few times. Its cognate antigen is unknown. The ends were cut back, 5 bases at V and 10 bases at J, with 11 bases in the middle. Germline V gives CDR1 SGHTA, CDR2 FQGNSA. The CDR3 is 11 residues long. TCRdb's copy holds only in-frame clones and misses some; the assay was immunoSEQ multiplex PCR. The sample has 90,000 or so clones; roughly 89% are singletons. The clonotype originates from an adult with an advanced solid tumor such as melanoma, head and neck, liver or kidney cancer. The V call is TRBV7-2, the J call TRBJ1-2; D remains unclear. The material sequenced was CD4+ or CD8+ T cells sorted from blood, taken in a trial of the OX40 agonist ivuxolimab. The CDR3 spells CASSPKVNYTF. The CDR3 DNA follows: TGTGCCAGCAGCCCCAAGGTGAACTACACCTTC. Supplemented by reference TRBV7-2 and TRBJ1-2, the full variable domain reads GAGVSQSPSNKVTEKGKDVELRCDPISGHTALYWYRQSLGQGLEFLIYFQGNSAPDKSGLPSDRFSAERTGGSVSTLTIQRTQQEDSAVYLCASSPKVNYTFGSGTRLTVV.